This TCR beta chain was profiled in a study of CD4 T cell repertoires in COVID-19. Study-wide results and caveats: Between about 7 and 28% of SARS-CoV-2 clonotypes also appeared in SARS-CoV and/or HKU1 spike cultures.

Sequencing was done directly on freshly isolated, uncultured memory T cells. Sequencing was performed with immunoSEQ multiplex PCR; in TCRdb, only in-frame clones are kept and a portion is missing. Of approximately 8,400 clones listed, roughly 80% were seen once; the top ten hold approximately 2%. Trimming shortened V by 6 bases and J by 5 bases, and 14 bases separated the two germline ends. The CDR3 has 14 amino acids. The germline V gene encodes CDR1 WSHSY and CDR2 SAAADI. With respect to this clone: Its target is not known.

Here the sequenced sample was effector memory CD4+ T cells from blood, taken before the COVID-19 pandemic. The clonotype was recovered from a human donor who had COVID-19. This chain connects TRBV10-2 to TRBJ2-1; D may be TRBD2 (7 bases). CDR3 sequence: CASRSGGPHNEQFF. As DNA, the CDR3 is TGCGCCAGCAGGTCGGGGGGCCCCCACAATGAGCAGTTCTTC.